In its sample, the clone carrying this T cell receptor (beta chain) was seen once. From germline, CDR1 is DFQATT and CDR2 SNEGSKA (reference sequence). This CDR3 is 11 amino acids long. The junction had 11 bases not matched to a gene; V was cut back by 5 bases and J by 14 bases. This table comes from immunoSEQ multiplex PCR, and its TCRdb copy is limited to in-frame clones, with some not included. The sample contains almost 200,000 clones, roughly nine tenths of which appear only once. This record belongs to a study of blood T cell repertoires in COVID-19. This chain joins TRBV20-1 and TRBJ1-2; 7 bases are shared with TRBD1. The sequenced sample was peripheral blood. The TCR comes from a woman in her 70s with acute or convalescent COVID-19. The CDR3 sequence: CSAGDSLRNTF. The CDR3 DNA is TGCAGTGCTGGGGACAGTCTGCGAAATACCTTC.